This TCR beta chain derives from a study of blood T cell repertoires in COVID-19. Study as a whole: Samples came from the United States, Italy and Spain, spanning acute and convalescent COVID-19.

CDR3 length equals 15 residues. Germline V gene data show CDR1 as MNHEY and CDR2 as SMNVEV (reference sequence). The V segment lost 4 bases and the J segment 3 bases; nucleotides outside the gene matches: 6. This clone was detected only once. TCRdb keeps only in-frame clones here, not all; method: immunoSEQ multiplex PCR. Of approximately 82,000 clones listed, around four fifths are singletons. The material sequenced was peripheral blood. This chain connects TRBV27 to TRBJ2-3, with 8 nucleotides matching TRBD2. The origin of this receptor is a woman in her 70s with active or convalescent COVID-19. CDR3 DNA sequence: TGTGCCAGCAGTTACTCGAGCGGGGGTACAGATACGCAGTATTTT. It translates to CASSYSSGGTDTQYF.